This T cell receptor beta chain comes out of a study of control samples from healthy donors and cancer patients. Libraries were prepared by immunoSEQ multiplex PCR; TCRdb keeps only in-frame clonotypes and omits some of them. The sample lists roughly 120,000 clones; around 90% were seen once. CDR1 MNHNS and CDR2 SASEGT come from the germline V gene. V was clipped by 3 bases and J by 0 bases, with 3 bases between them. The length of the CDR3 is 13 residues. This TCR derives from a man between 45 and 60 years old in good health. The V and J genes are TRBV6-1 and TRBJ1-5; D gene uncertain. The sample comprised blood. CDR3 amino acids: CASSEGSNQPQHF. DNA of the CDR3: TGTGCCAGCAGTGAGGGTAGCAATCAGCCCCAGCATTTT.